This TCR beta chain is from a study of vaccination and CD4 T cells after COVID-19. Study in general: The convalescents were made up of six males and four females, two of whom were Hispanic.

Trimming cost V 9 bases and J 2 bases; bases outside gene matches: 7. The germline gives CDR1 MNHNS, CDR2 SASEGT. The CDR3 extends over 13 amino acids. Stated treatment: roughly ten-day PBMC culture with coronavirus spike peptide pools or control peptides (ViraFEST assay). CD4+ T cells that had been cultured provided DNA sequenced with the Oncomine TCR Beta short-read assay. Extraction of genomic DNA was performed on cultured CD4+ T cells. TCRdb reprocessed the PCR reads with MiXCR, giving one entry per CDR3 protein. The sample carries 21,000 or so distinct CDR3 sequences, 70% recorded once. A note on this clonotype: As yet, its antigen is unknown.

This chain connects TRBV6-1 to TRBJ2-7; TRBD1 matches 7 bases. The specimen was CD4+ T cells from blood, cultured in vitro. This TCR derives from a human donor who had recovered from COVID-19. Written as DNA, the CDR3 is TGTGCCAGAAAAACGGGACAGACCTACGAGCAGTACTTC. Protein product: CARKTGQTYEQYF.